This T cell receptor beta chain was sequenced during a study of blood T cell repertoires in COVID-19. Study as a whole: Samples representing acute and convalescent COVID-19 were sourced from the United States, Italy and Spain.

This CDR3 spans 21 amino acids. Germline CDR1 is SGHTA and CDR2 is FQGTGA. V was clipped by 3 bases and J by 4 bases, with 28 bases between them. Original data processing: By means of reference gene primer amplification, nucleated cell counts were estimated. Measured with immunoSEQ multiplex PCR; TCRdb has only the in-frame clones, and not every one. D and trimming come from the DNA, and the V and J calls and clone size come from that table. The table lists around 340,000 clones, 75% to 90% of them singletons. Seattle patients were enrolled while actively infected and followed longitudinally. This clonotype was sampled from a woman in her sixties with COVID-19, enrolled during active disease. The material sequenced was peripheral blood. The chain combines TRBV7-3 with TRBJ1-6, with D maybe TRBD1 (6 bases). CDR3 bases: TGTGCCAGCAGCTTCGGCTCGGGACACCTTCTTATTCCGCCTTATAATTCACCCCTCCACTTT. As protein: CASSFGSGHLLIPPYNSPLHF.